This T cell receptor beta chain was documented in a study of T cell changes during pregnancy in multiple sclerosis. This CDR3 comprises 16 residues. Germline CDR1 MDHEN, CDR2 SYDVKM. V was trimmed by 4 bases and J by 5 bases, leaving 18 bases between them. Some clones are missing from TCRdb's copy, which holds only in-frame ones; the method was immunoSEQ multiplex PCR. The table lists around 65,000 clones, 92% of them singletons. This clone has a handful of counts. Sequencing used peripheral blood, obtained in the second trimester of pregnancy. The chain recombines TRBV28 with TRBJ2-1, with D tentatively TRBD2 (6 bases). The clonotype originates from a female donor in good health, enrolled as a control in a pregnancy study. CDR3 bases: TGTGCCAGCAGTTCCTCCTTTGGTAGCGGCCACAATGAGCAGTTCTTC. Translated: CASSSSFGSGHNEQFF.